This entry concerns a single T cell receptor beta chain. As yet, its antigen is unknown. These data come from a study of radiation and T cells in renal cell carcinoma. Study-wide results and limits: In blood, top tumor clones expanded by 2 weeks, shrinking by 4.

Sequenced by immunoSEQ multiplex PCR; TCRdb stores in-frame clones only, minus some. The data hold around 78,000 clones, with roughly nine tenths observed a single time. Trimming stripped 3 bases from V and 2 bases from J, with 17 bases between. The germline V gene encodes CDR1 SGDLS and CDR2 YYNGEE. CDR3 length: 17 residues. As for time point: blood 4 weeks post-SBRT, at nephrectomy. Indicated treatment: 15 Gy SBRT to primary tumor, nephrectomy 4 weeks later. Radiation-treated patients gave blood at baseline, week 2 and week 4. Specimen: blood, collected from a patient whose treatment included radiotherapy and nephrectomy. The clonotype comes from a woman between 65 and 79 years old with renal cell carcinoma. The rearrangement links TRBV9 to TRBJ2-2, with a possible D match to TRBD2 (7 bases). The CDR3 sequence: CASSARGGGPNTGELFF. CDR3 nucleotides: TGTGCCAGCAGCGCCCGTGGGGGGGGGCCCAACACCGGGGAGCTGTTTTTT.